The present T cell receptor (beta chain) was sequenced within a study of blood T cell repertoires in COVID-19. Study details: T cells, B-cell-depleted T cells, or PBMCs provided the cDNA or gDNA that served as material.

Germline-derived CDR1 and CDR2 are SEHNR and FQNEAQ (reference sequence). The CDR3 is made up of 16 amino acids. J gave up 5 bases and V 0 bases, and 4 bases lay outside the gene matches. This clone came up a few times. The authors' processing: By means of reference gene primer amplification, nucleated cell counts were estimated. This table comes from immunoSEQ multiplex PCR, and its TCRdb copy is limited to in-frame clones, with some not included. From that table come the V and J calls and clone size; the DNA was used to work out D and trimming. The data contain about 150,000 clones, roughly 81% of them singletons.

This TCR was sampled from a human donor with acute or convalescent COVID-19. The donor label of this sample is uncertain. The specimen was peripheral blood. V and J are TRBV7-9 and TRBJ2-3; the match to TRBD2 covers 11 bases. The CDR3 region is CASSLASGGAVDTQYF. Written as DNA, the CDR3 is TGTGCCAGCAGCTTAGCTAGCGGGGGGGCTGTAGATACGCAGTATTTT.